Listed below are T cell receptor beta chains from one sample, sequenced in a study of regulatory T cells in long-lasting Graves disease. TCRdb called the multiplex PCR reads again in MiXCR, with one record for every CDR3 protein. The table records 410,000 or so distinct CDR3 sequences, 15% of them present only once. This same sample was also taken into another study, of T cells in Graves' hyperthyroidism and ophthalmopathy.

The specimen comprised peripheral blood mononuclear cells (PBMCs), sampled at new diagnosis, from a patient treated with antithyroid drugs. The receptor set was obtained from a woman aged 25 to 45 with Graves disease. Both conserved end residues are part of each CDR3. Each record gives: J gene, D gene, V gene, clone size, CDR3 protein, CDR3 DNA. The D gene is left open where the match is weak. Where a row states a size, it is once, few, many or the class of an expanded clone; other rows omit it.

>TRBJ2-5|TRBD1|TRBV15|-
CATSRPDRGPLQETQYF
TGTGCCACCAGCAGACCGGACAGGGGACCCCTACAAGAGACCCAGTACTTC
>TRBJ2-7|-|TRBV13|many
CASSLARTEDYEQYF
TGTGCCAGCAGCTTAGCTCGGACAGAGGACTACGAGCAGTACTTC
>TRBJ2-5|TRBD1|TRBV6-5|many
CASSYSRTGGAQYF
TGTGCCAGCAGTTACTCTAGGACAGGGGGGGCCCAGTACTTC
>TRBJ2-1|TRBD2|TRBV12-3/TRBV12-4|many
CASSPTLAGAPWELF
TGTGCCAGCAGTCCAACCCTAGCGGGAGCCCCGTGGGAGCTCTTC
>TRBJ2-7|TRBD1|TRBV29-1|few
CSVHGTGGDEQYF
TGCAGCGTCCACGGGACAGGGGGCGACGAGCAGTACTTC
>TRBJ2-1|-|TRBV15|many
CATSPPRGEQFF
TGTGCCACCAGCCCCCCGAGGGGTGAGCAGTTCTTC
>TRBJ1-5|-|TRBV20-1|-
CSARDGGDLGTQPQHF
TGCAGTGCTAGAGATGGGGGAGATTTGGGGACTCAGCCCCAGCATTTT
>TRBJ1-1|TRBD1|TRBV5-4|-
CASSPQGANWGPYTEAFF
TGTGCCAGCAGCCCTCAGGGGGCAAACTGGGGCCCGTACACTGAAGCTTTCTTT
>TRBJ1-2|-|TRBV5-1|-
CASSLRGRAYGYTF
TGCGCCAGCAGCTTGCGGGGGCGCGCCTATGGCTACACCTTC
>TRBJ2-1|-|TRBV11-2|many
CASSLGDPNYNEQFF
TGTGCCAGCAGCTTGGGAGATCCTAACTACAATGAGCAGTTCTTC
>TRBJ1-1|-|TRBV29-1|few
CSVGAGLNTEAFF
TGCAGCGTTGGGGCGGGCTTGAACACTGAAGCTTTCTTT
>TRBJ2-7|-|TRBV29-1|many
CSAIDLAREQYF
TGCAGCGCAATCGATCTAGCGAGGGAGCAGTACTTC
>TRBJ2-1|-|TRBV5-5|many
CASSPSVGQVLYNEQFF
TGTGCCAGCAGCCCTTCCGTGGGGCAGGTCCTCTACAATGAGCAGTTCTTC
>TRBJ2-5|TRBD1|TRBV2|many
CASSGTGSGETQYF
TGTGCCAGCAGTGGGACAGGGTCAGGGGAGACCCAGTACTTC
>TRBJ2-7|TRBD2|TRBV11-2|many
CASSLELAGDSYEQYF
TGTGCCAGCAGCTTAGAACTAGCGGGTGATTCCTACGAGCAGTACTTC
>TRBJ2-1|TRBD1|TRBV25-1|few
CASSELPGTGVHEQFF
TGTGCCAGCAGTGAGCTACCCGGGACAGGGGTGCATGAGCAGTTCTTC
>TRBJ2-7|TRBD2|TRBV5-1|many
CASSLVSGTHEQYF
TGCGCCAGCAGCTTGGTTAGCGGGACCCACGAGCAGTACTTC
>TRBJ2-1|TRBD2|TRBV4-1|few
CASSQEGTIPYNEQFF
TGCGCCAGCAGCCAAGAGGGGACTATCCCTTACAATGAGCAGTTCTTC
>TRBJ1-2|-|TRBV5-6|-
CASSSVGGTRGYGYTF
TGTGCCAGCAGCTCCGTCGGGGGCACCAGGGGATATGGCTACACCTTC
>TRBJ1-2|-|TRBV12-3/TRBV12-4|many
CASSLKSQGSGYTF
TGTGCCAGCAGCCTAAAATCACAGGGATCGGGCTACACCTTC
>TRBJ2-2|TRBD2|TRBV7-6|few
CASSLQAGGEANTGELFF
TGTGCCAGCAGCTTACAAGCGGGAGGGGAGGCGAACACCGGGGAGCTGTTTTTT
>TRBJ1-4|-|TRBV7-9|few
CASSLTEVAVNEKLFF
TGTGCCAGCAGCTTAACTGAGGTCGCCGTTAATGAAAAACTGTTTTTT
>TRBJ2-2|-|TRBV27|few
CASSSFVNGELFF
TGTGCCAGCAGTTCGTTCGTGAACGGGGAGCTGTTTTTT
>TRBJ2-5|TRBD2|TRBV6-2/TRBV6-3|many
CASSELAGGPETQYF
TGTGCCAGCAGTGAGCTAGCGGGAGGGCCGGAGACCCAGTACTTC
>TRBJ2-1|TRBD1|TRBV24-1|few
CATSAFGTGSSYNEQFF
TGTGCCACCAGTGCCTTCGGGACAGGGAGCTCCTACAATGAGCAGTTCTTC
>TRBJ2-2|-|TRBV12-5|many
CASGLDTGELFF
TGTGCTAGTGGTTTGGACACCGGGGAGCTGTTTTTT
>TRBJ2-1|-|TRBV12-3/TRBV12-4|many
CASSFWGSGNEQFF
TGTGCCAGCAGTTTTTGGGGGTCTGGGAATGAGCAGTTCTTC
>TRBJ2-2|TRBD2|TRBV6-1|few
CASSLFSGDTGELFF
TGTGCCAGCAGCCTATTTAGCGGGGACACCGGGGAGCTGTTTTTT
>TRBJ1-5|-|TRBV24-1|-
CASLQGPQHF
TGTGCCTCCCTACAAGGGCCCCAGCATTTT
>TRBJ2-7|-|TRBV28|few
CASSLRNYEQYF
TGTGCCAGCAGTTTACGAAATTACGAGCAGTACTTC
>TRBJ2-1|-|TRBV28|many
CASSIRDKKGDEQFF
TGTGCCAGCAGTATCCGGGACAAAAAGGGGGATGAGCAGTTCTTC
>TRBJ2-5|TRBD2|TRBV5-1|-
CASSMGLASRGKETQYF
TGCGCCAGCAGCATGGGACTAGCGAGCAGAGGGAAAGAGACCCAGTACTTC
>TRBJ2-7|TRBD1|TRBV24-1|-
CATSDTRQGTYEQYF
TGTGCCACCAGTGATACCAGACAGGGAACCTACGAGCAGTACTTC
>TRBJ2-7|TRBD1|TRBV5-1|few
CASSPERAGGGTGQYF
TGCGCCAGCAGCCCTGAGAGGGCAGGGGGTGGCACGGGGCAGTACTTC
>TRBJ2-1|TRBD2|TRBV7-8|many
CASSLTLAGAVYNEQFF
TGTGCCAGCAGCCTTACGTTAGCGGGAGCTGTCTACAATGAGCAGTTCTTC
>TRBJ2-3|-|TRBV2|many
CASRNTDTQYF
TGTGCCAGCCGGAACACAGATACGCAGTATTTT
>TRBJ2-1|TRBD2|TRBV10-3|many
CAISEGIPRDYQQFF
TGTGCCATCAGTGAAGGAATACCTCGGGACTACCAGCAGTTCTTC
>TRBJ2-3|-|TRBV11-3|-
CASSPRAVSSSTDTQYF
TGTGCCAGCAGCCCCAGGGCCGTCTCTTCTAGCACAGATACGCAGTATTTT
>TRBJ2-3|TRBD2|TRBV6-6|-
CASSYSHERERVGNTDTQYF
TGTGCCAGCAGTTACTCGCATGAGCGGGAGAGGGTCGGGAACACAGATACGCAGTATTTT
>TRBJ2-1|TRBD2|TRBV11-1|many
CASSRAGGPTNNEQFF
TGTGCCAGCAGCCGAGCGGGAGGGCCGACGAACAATGAGCAGTTCTTC
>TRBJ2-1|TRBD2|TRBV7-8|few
CASSLAPIAGGKNEQFF
TGTGCCAGCAGCTTAGCGCCAATAGCGGGAGGTAAGAATGAGCAGTTCTTC
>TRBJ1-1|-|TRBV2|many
CASSGEGGGNTEAFF
TGTGCCAGCAGTGGCGAGGGGGGGGGGAACACTGAAGCTTTCTTT
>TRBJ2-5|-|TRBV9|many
CASSVEALLQETQYF
TGTGCCAGCAGCGTAGAGGCCCTACTCCAAGAGACCCAGTACTTC
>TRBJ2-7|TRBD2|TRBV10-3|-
CAITPGLAGGGAYEQYF
TGTGCCATCACCCCGGGACTAGCGGGAGGGGGAGCCTACGAGCAGTACTTC
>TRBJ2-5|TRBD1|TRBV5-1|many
CASSQKGARETQYF
TGCGCCAGCAGCCAAAAGGGGGCGAGGGAGACCCAGTACTTC
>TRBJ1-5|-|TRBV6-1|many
CASSEMGNQPQHF
TGTGCCAGCAGTGAAATGGGCAATCAGCCCCAGCATTTT
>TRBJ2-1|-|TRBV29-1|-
CSTHGGNEQFF
TGCAGCACCCATGGGGGCAATGAGCAGTTCTTC
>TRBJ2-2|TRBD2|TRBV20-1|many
CSASRGSDTGELFF
TGCAGTGCTAGTCGCGGGAGTGACACCGGGGAGCTGTTTTTT
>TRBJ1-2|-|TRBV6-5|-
CASSYSRWSYGYTF
TGTGCCAGCAGTTACTCGCGTTGGAGCTATGGCTACACCTTC